The 29 T cell receptor beta chains in this list originate from one sample, sequenced in a study of patients and donors after allogeneic stem cell transplantation. Each CDR3 protein gets one entry after TCRdb re-called the RT-PCR reads with MiXCR. The sample lists 150,000 to 250,000 distinct CDR3 sequences; less than 45% were seen once. The specimen was blood, either unsorted or a sorted T cell fraction (not recorded which). These receptors were taken from a human donor who was either an allogeneic HSCT recipient or a stem cell or donor lymphocyte infusion donor (not recorded which). It is not recorded whose cells these are; they may come from a transplant donor.

This clonotype appeared a few times. V is TRBV5-1 and J is TRBJ2-1; D is unresolved. V lost 0 bases to trimming and J lost 0 bases, with 16 bases between them. The CDR3 runs 18 residues. Germline-derived CDR1 and CDR2 are SGHRS and YFSETQ. Here the CDR3 reads CASSLAFGQRISYNEQFF. CDR3 coding DNA: TGCGCCAGCAGCTTGGCCTTTGGGCAGCGAATCTCCTACAATGAGCAGTTCTTC.

The CDR3 bases are TGTGCCAGCAGCTATGACAGGGGGCGCGTAGGAAATCAGCCCCAGCATTTT. Protein: CASSYDRGRVGNQPQHF. The V gene is TRBV11-3, the J gene TRBJ1-5; 10 bases are shared with TRBD1. CDR1 and CDR2 (germline): SGHNT, YENEEA. Trimming at V came to 4 bases and at J to 4 bases, leaving 10 bases not matched to a gene. The CDR3 consists of 17 residues.

This clonotype was seen a handful of times. The junction shows a germline mismatch at one end, possibly a read error. The genes are TRBV19 and TRBJ2-7, with D tentatively TRBD2 (6 bases). The CDR3 contains 13 residues. Germline CDR1 reads LNHDA; CDR2 reads SQIVND (reference sequence). The CDR3 DNA is TGTGCCAGTAGTCTAGACCCCGGGGGCGAGCAGTACTTC. Residues: CASSLDPGGEQYF.

The chain joins TRBV20-1 to TRBJ1-5; 7 nucleotides match TRBD1. Trimming removed 2 bases from V and 8 bases from J; junction bases left unmatched: 12. Germline V gene data show CDR1 as DFQATT and CDR2 as SNEGSKA (reference sequence). The CDR3 length is 15 residues. The CDR3 loop reads CSARQSGGRWEPQHF. The CDR3 DNA reads TGCAGTGCTAGACAATCAGGGGGTCGTTGGGAGCCCCAGCATTTT.

The CDR3 region is CASSPSGPADTQYF. CDR3 coding DNA: TGTGCCAGCAGCCCTTCCGGTCCTGCAGATACGCAGTATTTT. The chain combines TRBV12-3 or TRBV12-4 with TRBJ2-3; no definite D call. V dropped 6 bases and J dropped 4 bases, with 14 bases sitting between them. CDR3 size: 14 residues.

The sample holds a few counts of this clonotype. The germline gene is not matched at one end of the junction; a read error may be the cause. The genes are TRBV27 and TRBJ1-6; no definite D call. This CDR3 is 14 amino acids long. Germline-derived CDR1 and CDR2 are MNHEY and SMNVEV (reference sequence). The CDR3 loop reads CASSLLSNNSPLHF. DNA of the CDR3: TGTGCCAGCAGTTTACTCTCCAATAATTCACCCCTCCACTTT.

V gene TRBV3-1 combines with J gene TRBJ1-6, with 7 nucleotides matching TRBD1. This CDR3 has 15 residues. The J segment lost 10 bases and the V segment lost 1 base, leaving 7 bases of the junction unmatched. Germline assignment: CDR1 LGHDT and CDR2 YNNKEL (reference sequence). The DNA for the CDR3 is TGTGCCAGCAGCCAAGTGACAGGGCCCGGCTCACCCCTCCACTTT. This sequence encodes CASSQVTGPGSPLHF.

This clonotype turned up a few times. V usage is TRBV7-2 and J usage is TRBJ1-1; D may be TRBD1 (6 bases). V was shortened by 5 bases and J by 5 bases, with 15 bases between the two germline ends. CDR1 is SGHTA, CDR2 FQGNSA, per germline. CDR3 length: 14 residues. Here the CDR3 reads CASSPPGTKTEAFF. In DNA, the CDR3 is TGTGCCAGCAGCCCACCCGGGACAAAGACTGAAGCTTTCTTT.

The J gene is TRBJ1-1, the V gene TRBV20-1; the match to TRBD1 covers 7 bases. This CDR3 is built from 14 residues. Trimming took 4 bases from V and 1 from J; bases not matched to a gene: 6. CDR1 and CDR2 from the germline V gene are DFQATT and SNEGSKA (reference sequence). Written as DNA, the CDR3 is TGCAGTGCTATTTCGACAGGGAGGAACACTGAAGCTTTCTTT. This sequence encodes CSAISTGRNTEAFF.

V usage is TRBV29-1 and J usage is TRBJ2-3; D might be TRBD2 (6 bases). The V end was cut by 4 bases, the J end by 1 base, with 9 bases between. From germline, CDR1 is SQVTM and CDR2 ANQGSEA. The CDR3 is made up of 13 amino acids. CDR3 sequence reads: CSVVTGGTDTQYF. The CDR3 region has the DNA TGCAGCGTTGTTACGGGGGGCACAGATACGCAGTATTTT.

The chain couples TRBV7-8 to TRBJ1-2; 8 bases line up with TRBD1. J lost 3 bases, V lost 4 bases, and 7 bases had no gene match. Germline assignment: CDR1 SGHVS and CDR2 FQNEAQ. There are 15 residues in the CDR3. This chain's CDR3 is CASSSTGGWDYGYTF. Here the CDR3 DNA reads TGTGCCAGCAGCTCCACAGGGGGGTGGGACTATGGCTACACCTTC. The full variable domain, with the rest looked up from reference TRBV7-8 and TRBJ1-2, is GAGVSQSPRYKVAKRGQDVALRCDPISGHVSLFWYQQALGQGPEFLTYFQNEAQLDKSGLPSDRFFAERPEGSVSTLKIQRTQQEDSAVYLCASSSTGGWDYGYTFGSGTRLTVV.

This clonotype occurred a few times. The chain has TRBV29-1 and TRBJ2-1, with 7 bases matching TRBD1. The CDR3 is 14 amino acids. The germline V gene encodes CDR1 SQVTM and CDR2 ANQGSEA. Unmatched junction bases numbered 4, after V lost 5 bases and J lost 0 bases. This CDR3 reads CSVFEGASYNEQFF. CDR3 bases: TGCAGCGTTTTTGAGGGGGCCTCCTACAATGAGCAGTTCTTC.

The chain has TRBV20-1 and TRBJ1-5, with D hard to call. CDR1 and CDR2 from the germline V gene are DFQATT and SNEGSKA (reference sequence). V lost 6 bases and J 0 bases, leaving 6 bases between the germline ends. This CDR3 has 12 amino acids. Here the CDR3 DNA reads TGCAGTGCCCACATTAGCAATCAGCCCCAGCATTTT. Amino acid sequence: CSAHISNQPQHF.

The chain combines TRBV7-2 with TRBJ2-5, with a tentative D call TRBD2 (5 bases). Trimming took 5 bases from V and 2 from J, leaving 12 bases between them. This CDR3 is 14 amino acids long. Germline V gives CDR1 SGHTA, CDR2 FQGNSA. The CDR3 DNA follows: TGTGCCAGCAGCAACACTAGGAGTCAAGAGACCCAGTACTTC. It yields the protein CASSNTRSQETQYF. The full variable domain, rest sourced from reference TRBV7-2 and TRBJ2-5, is GAGVSQSPSNKVTEKGKDVELRCDPISGHTALYWYRQSLGQGLEFLIYFQGNSAPDKSGLPSDRFSAERTGGSVSTLTIQRTQQEDSAVYLCASSNTRSQETQYFGPGTRLLVL.

In its sample, this clonotype was seen once. The V gene is TRBV3-1, the J gene TRBJ2-3; 7 bases map to TRBD2. CDR1 and CDR2 (germline): LGHDT, YNNKEL (reference sequence). With V trimmed by 1 base and J by 0 bases, 4 bases remained unmatched. The CDR3 spans 16 residues. The CDR3, as DNA: TGTGCCAGCAGCCAAGTGAAACTAGCGAGCACAGATACGCAGTATTTT. Translating gives CASSQVKLASTDTQYF.

The V and J genes are TRBV20-1 and TRBJ1-4, with D uncertain. CDR1 is DFQATT and CDR2 is SNEGSKA in the germline V gene (reference sequence). The CDR3 has 12 amino acids. Trimming left V 3 bases short and J 4 bases short, with 6 bases between. CDR3 in amino acids: CSARQHNEKLFF. The CDR3 coding sequence is TGCAGTGCTAGGCAACATAATGAAAAACTGTTTTTT.

This clonotype was detected a few times. The chain is built from TRBV20-1 and TRBJ2-1; D possibly corresponds to TRBD2 (6 bases). CDR3 length: 13 residues. Germline CDR1 DFQATT, CDR2 SNEGSKA (reference sequence). Trimming removed 0 bases at V and 7 bases at J, with 10 bases between. CDR3 nucleotides: TGCAGTGCTAGAGATCCGGGAGAGAATGAGCAGTTCTTC. Amino acid sequence: CSARDPGENEQFF.

This clonotype was observed a few times. The chain has TRBV7-6 and TRBJ1-5; maybe TRBD1 (6 bases). The germline CDR1 and CDR2 sequences are SGHVS and FNYEAQ. Trimming shortened V by 0 bases and J by 7 bases, and 10 bases separated the two germline ends. The CDR3 is made up of 14 amino acids. The CDR3 DNA reads TGTGCCAGCAGCTTAGCGGAGGGACACCAGCCCCAGCATTTT. It codes for CASSLAEGHQPQHF.

This clonotype has only a few counts. J is TRBJ1-2 and V is TRBV5-1; 7 bases agree with TRBD1. Germline V gives CDR1 SGHRS, CDR2 YFSETQ. This CDR3 is built from 15 residues. Trimming at V came to 4 bases and at J to 0 bases, leaving 6 bases not matched to a gene. DNA for the CDR3: TGCGCCAGCAGCGCCGGACAGGCCACTAACTATGGCTACACCTTC. Translating gives CASSAGQATNYGYTF.

As for this clonotype: Sequence at one end of the junction differs from germline and may be a read error. This rearrangement joins TRBV7-3 to TRBJ2-2; 15 positions agree with TRBD2. CDR1 is SGHTA and CDR2 is FQGTGA in the germline V gene. The CDR3 spans 18 residues. The CDR3 reads CASSLTGLAGGNTAELFF. For the CDR3, the DNA is TGTGCCAGCAGCTTAACCGGACTAGCGGGAGGGAACACCGCGGAGCTGTTTTTT.

The chain recombines TRBV5-1 with TRBJ2-7, with TRBD2 identical over 7 bases. This CDR3 contains 14 residues. Per germline, CDR1 SGHRS and CDR2 YFSETQ. V dropped 2 bases and J dropped 3; count of bases not matched to a gene: 5. The CDR3 DNA is TGCGCCAGCAGCTTAGTCCTAGCGGACTACGAGCAGTACTTC. It yields the protein CASSLVLADYEQYF.

The chain is built from TRBV12-3 or TRBV12-4 and TRBJ2-1; 13 bases match TRBD2. This CDR3 has 15 amino acids. After removal of 5 bases from V and 7 bases from J, the junction contained 5 bases not matched to a gene. CDR3 bases: TGTGCCAGCAGTACCGGGACTAGCGGGGCTAATGAGCAGTTCTTC. Protein product: CASSTGTSGANEQFF.

This chain joins TRBV29-1 and TRBJ2-1; D possibly uses TRBD1 or TRBD2 (5 bases each). Trimming pared 3 bases from V and 4 bases from J, leaving 19 bases between. This CDR3 has 16 residues. Germline V gene sequence: CDR1 SQVTM, CDR2 ANQGSEA. CDR3 sequence: CSVDPHGGLLYNEQFF. The CDR3 DNA sequence: TGCAGCGTTGATCCCCATGGGGGTCTTTTGTACAATGAGCAGTTCTTC.

The chain has TRBV7-3 and TRBJ2-3; D call uncertain. The CDR3 spans 14 residues. CDR1 is SGHTA and CDR2 is FQGTGA in the germline V gene. Between the trimmed V and J ends, which lost 8 bases and 0 bases, there was a span of 12 bases. CDR3 DNA: TGTGCCAGCTCAAGCAGACCTAGCACAGATACGCAGTATTTT. Translated: CASSSRPSTDTQYF.

This clonotype was seen only a few times. V and J are TRBV25-1 and TRBJ2-7; the match to TRBD2 covers 11 bases. Germline CDR1 MGHDK, CDR2 SYGVNS. The CDR3 spans 14 residues. V was pared by 3 bases and J by 7 bases, with 5 bases of the junction left unmatched. Here the CDR3 reads CASSETSGILEQYF. Written as DNA, the CDR3 is TGTGCCAGCAGTGAGACTAGCGGGATTTTAGAGCAGTACTTC.

This chain connects TRBV4-2 to TRBJ1-2, with TRBD1 matching over 12 bases. This CDR3 contains 17 residues. With 1 base clipped from V and 2 bases from J, the junction kept 5 bases outside the gene matches. CDR1 is LGHNA and CDR2 is YNFKEQ in the germline V gene. CDR3 region: CASSQGDRGRSNYGYTF. The CDR3 DNA follows: TGTGCCAGCAGCCAAGGGGACAGGGGGCGATCGAACTATGGCTACACCTTC.

As to this clonotype: Its ends do not fully match the called genes, so a read error is possible. The CDR3 coding sequence is TGTGCCATCAGCAGAGATCAATGGAGTGATAATGAAAAACTGTTTTTT. Translated, it gives CAISRDQWSDNEKLFF. This chain connects TRBV15 to TRBJ1-4, with D uncertain. The CDR3 contains 16 residues. Germline assignment: CDR1 LNHNV and CDR2 YYDKDF (reference sequence).

The rearrangement uses TRBV12-3 or TRBV12-4 and TRBJ2-2, with TRBD2 matching 10 bases. CDR3 length equals 16 residues. V dropped 1 base and J dropped 8; count of bases not matched to a gene: 7. The CDR3 protein is CASSLVAGGPGGELFF. The CDR3 bases are TGTGCCAGCAGTTTAGTAGCGGGAGGTCCCGGAGGGGAGCTGTTTTTT.

The rearrangement uses TRBV12-3 or TRBV12-4 and TRBJ1-3; tentative D call: TRBD1 (6 bases). The CDR3 runs 14 residues. Trimming removed 3 bases from V and 4 bases from J, with 10 bases in between. The CDR3 spells CASSFTGIGNTIYF. CDR3 nucleotide sequence: TGTGCCAGCAGTTTCACAGGGATCGGAAACACCATATATTTT.